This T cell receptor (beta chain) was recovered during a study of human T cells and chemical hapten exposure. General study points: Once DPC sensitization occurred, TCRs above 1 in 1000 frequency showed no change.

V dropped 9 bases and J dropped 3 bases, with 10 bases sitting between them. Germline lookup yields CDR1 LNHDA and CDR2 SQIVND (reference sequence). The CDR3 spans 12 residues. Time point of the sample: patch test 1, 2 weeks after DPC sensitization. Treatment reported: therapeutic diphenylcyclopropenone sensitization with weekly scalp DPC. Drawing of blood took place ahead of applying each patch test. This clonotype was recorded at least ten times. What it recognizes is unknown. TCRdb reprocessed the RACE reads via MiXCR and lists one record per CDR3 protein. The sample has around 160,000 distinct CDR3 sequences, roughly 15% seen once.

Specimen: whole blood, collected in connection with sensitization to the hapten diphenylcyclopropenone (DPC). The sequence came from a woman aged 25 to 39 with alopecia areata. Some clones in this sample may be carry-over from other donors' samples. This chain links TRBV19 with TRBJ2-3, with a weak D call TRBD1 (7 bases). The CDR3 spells CASQGGTDTQYF. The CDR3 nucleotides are TGTGCCAGCCAGGGGGGAACAGATACGCAGTATTTT. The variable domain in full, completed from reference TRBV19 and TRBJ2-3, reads DGGITQSPKYLFRKEGQNVTLSCEQNLNHDAMYWYRQDPGQGLRLIYYSQIVNDFQKGDIAEGYSVSREKKESFPLTVTSAQKNPTAFYLCASQGGTDTQYFGPGTRLTVL.